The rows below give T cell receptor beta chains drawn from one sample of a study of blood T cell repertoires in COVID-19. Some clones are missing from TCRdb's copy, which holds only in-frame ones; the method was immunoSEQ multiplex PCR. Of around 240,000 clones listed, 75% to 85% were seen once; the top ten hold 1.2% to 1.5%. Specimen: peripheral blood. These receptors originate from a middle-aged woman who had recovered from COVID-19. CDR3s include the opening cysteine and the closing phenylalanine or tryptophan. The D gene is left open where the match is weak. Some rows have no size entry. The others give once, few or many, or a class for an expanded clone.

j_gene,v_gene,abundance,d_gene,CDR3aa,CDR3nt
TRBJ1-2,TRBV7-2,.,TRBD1,CASSSTGQGSSNYGYTF,TGTGCCAGCAGCTCAACGGGACAGGGCTCATCTAACTATGGCTACACCTTC
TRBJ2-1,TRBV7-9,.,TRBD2,CASSLRVAGANEQFF,TGTGCCAGCAGCTTACGGGTAGCGGGGGCTAATGAGCAGTTCTTC
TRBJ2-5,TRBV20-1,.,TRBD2,CSASSSGGVQETQYF,TGCAGTGCTAGTTCTAGCGGGGGAGTCCAAGAGACCCAGTACTTC
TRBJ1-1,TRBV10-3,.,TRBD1,CAITSQGVEEAFF,TGTGCCATCACCTCCCAGGGGGTTGAAGAAGCTTTCTTT
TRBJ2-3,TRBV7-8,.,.,CASSPGLITVTDTQYF,TGTGCCAGCAGTCCCGGTCTAATTACAGTGACAGATACGCAGTATTTT
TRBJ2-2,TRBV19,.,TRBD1,CASSLAGTGTAGELFF,TGTGCCAGTAGCCTTGCCGGGACAGGGACGGCCGGGGAGCTGTTTTTT
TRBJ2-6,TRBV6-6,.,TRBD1,CASSSPRTGAISGANVLTF,TGTGCCAGCAGCTCACCGAGGACAGGGGCCATCTCTGGGGCCAACGTCCTGACTTTC
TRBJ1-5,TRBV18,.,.,CASSPPAGQNQPQHF,TGTGCCAGCTCACCACCGGCAGGGCAAAACCAGCCCCAGCATTTT
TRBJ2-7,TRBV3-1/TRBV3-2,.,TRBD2,CASSSGTSAIYEQYF,TGTGCCAGCAGCTCAGGGACTAGCGCGATATACGAGCAGTACTTC
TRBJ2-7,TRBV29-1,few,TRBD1,CSADRGSNEQYF,TGCAGCGCAGACAGGGGTTCCAACGAGCAGTACTTC
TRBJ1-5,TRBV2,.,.,CASSVGGLTQHF,TGTGCCAGCAGTGTCGGAGGACTGACCCAGCATTTT
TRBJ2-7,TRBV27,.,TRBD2,CASSSLTSGGRSSYEQYF,TGTGCCAGCAGTTCATTGACTAGCGGGGGTCGAAGCTCCTACGAGCAGTACTTC
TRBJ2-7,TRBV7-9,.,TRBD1,CASSLQGAGEQYF,TGTGCCAGCAGCTTACAGGGGGCTGGCGAGCAGTACTTC
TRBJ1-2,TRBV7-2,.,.,CASSRAGGFAAGYTF,TGTGCCAGCAGCAGAGCTGGGGGCTTCGCCGCTGGCTACACCTTC
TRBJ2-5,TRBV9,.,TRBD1,CASSPAPAGTGRETQYF,TGTGCCAGCAGTCCAGCGCCCGCAGGGACAGGGAGGGAGACCCAGTACTTC
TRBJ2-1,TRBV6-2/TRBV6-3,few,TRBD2,CASSTKLAGGPGNEQFF,TGTGCCAGCAGTACTAAACTAGCGGGGGGGCCAGGGAATGAGCAGTTCTTC
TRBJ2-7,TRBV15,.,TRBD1,CATSRDYRGHKYEQYF,TGTGCCACCAGCAGAGATTACAGGGGGCACAAGTACGAGCAGTACTTC
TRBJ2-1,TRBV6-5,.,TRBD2,CASSISGGYNEQFF,TGTGCCAGCAGTATCAGCGGGGGATACAATGAGCAGTTCTTC
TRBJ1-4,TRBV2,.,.,CASGGLNTEKLFF,TGTGCCAGCGGAGGACTGAATACTGAAAAACTGTTTTTT
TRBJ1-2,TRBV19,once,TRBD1,CASNSANRGNYGYTF,TGTGCCAGCAATTCGGCGAACAGGGGAAACTATGGCTACACCTTC
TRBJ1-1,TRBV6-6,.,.,CASNVQANTEAFF,TGTGCCAGCAATGTGCAAGCGAACACTGAAGCTTTCTTT
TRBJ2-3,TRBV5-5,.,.,CASSSMDTQYF,TGTGCCAGCAGCTCTATGGATACGCAGTATTTT
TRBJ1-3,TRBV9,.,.,CASSVAGNTIYF,TGTGCCAGCAGCGTAGCGGGAAACACCATATATTTT
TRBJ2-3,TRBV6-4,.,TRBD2,CASSESSGGATDTQYF,TGTGCCAGCAGTGAGAGTAGCGGGGGGGCCACAGATACGCAGTATTTT
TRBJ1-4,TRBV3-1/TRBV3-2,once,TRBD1,CASSQRWDSLNEKLFF,TGTGCCAGCAGCCAACGATGGGACAGCCTTAATGAAAAACTGTTTTTT
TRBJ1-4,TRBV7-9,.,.,CASSSNYGVSTNEKLFF,TGTGCCAGCAGCTCTAACTACGGGGTGTCAACTAATGAAAAACTGTTTTTT